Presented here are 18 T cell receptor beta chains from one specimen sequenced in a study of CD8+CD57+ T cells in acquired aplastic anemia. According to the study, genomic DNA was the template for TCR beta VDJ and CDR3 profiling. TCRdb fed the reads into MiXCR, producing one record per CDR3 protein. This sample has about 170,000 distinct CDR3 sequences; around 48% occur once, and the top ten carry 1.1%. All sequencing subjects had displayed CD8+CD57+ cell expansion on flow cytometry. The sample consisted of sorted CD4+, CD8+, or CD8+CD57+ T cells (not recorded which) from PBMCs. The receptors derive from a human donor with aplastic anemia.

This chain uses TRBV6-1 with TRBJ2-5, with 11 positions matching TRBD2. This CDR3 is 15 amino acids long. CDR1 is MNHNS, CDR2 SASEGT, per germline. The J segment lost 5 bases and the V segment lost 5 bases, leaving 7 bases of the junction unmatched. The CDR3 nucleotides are TGTGCCAGCAGTCTATACGCTAGCGGGGGGGAGACCCAGTACTTC. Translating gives CASSLYASGGETQYF.

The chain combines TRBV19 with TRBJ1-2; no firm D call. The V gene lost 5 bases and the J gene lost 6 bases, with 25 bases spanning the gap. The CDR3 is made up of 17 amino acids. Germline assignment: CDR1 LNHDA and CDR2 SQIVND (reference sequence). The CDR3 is CASSPQSGISGPDGYTF. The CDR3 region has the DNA TGTGCCAGTAGTCCTCAATCAGGAATCAGTGGACCGGATGGCTACACCTTC.

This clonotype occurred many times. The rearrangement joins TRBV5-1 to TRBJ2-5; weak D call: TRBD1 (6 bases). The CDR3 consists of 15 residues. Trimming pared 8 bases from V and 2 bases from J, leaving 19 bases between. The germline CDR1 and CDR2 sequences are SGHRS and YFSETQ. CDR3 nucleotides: TGCGCCAGTGGAGAGACAGGATCCAAGCAAGAGACCCAGTACTTC. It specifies CASGETGSKQETQYF.

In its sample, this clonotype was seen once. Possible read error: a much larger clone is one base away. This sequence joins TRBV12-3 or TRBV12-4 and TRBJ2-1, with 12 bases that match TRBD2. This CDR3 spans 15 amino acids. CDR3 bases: TGTGCCAGCAGTTCGGGACTAGCGGGCTACAATGAGCAGTCCTTC. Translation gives CASSSGLAGYNEQSF.

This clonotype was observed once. CDR3 coding DNA: TGCAGCGCTAGACAGGGATTCGGCGAAAAACTGTTTTTT. Amino acid sequence: CSARQGFGEKLFF. The rearrangement joins TRBV29-1 to TRBJ1-4, with 7 nucleotides matching TRBD1. The V gene end was trimmed by 7 bases and the J gene end by 8 bases; junction bases not matched to a gene: 10. The CDR3 is 13 amino acids. Germline V CDR1 and CDR2: SQVTM, ANQGSEA.

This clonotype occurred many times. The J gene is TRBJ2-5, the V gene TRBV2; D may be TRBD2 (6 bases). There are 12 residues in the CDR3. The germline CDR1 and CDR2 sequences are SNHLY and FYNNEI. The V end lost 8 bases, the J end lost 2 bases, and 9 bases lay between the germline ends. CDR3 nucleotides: TGTGCCAGCGGGACTTTTCAAGAGACCCAGTACTTC. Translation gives CASGTFQETQYF.

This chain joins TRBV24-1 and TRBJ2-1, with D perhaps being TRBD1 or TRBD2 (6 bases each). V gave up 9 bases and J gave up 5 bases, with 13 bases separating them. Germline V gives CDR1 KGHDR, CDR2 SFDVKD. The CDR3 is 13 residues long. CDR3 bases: TGTGCCACCGGGGGGAGGACAGACAATGAGCAGTTCTTC. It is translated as CATGGRTDNEQFF.

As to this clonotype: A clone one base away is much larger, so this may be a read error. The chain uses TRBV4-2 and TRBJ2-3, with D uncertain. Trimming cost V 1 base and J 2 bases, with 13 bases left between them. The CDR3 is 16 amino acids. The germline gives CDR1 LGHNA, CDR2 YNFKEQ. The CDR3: CASSQGGATLTDTQYF. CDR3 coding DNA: TGTGCCAGCAGCCAAGGCGGAGCGACTCTCACAGATACGCAGTATTTT.

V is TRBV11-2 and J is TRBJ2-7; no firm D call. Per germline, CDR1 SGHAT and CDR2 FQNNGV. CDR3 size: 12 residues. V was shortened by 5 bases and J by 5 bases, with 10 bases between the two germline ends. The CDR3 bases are TGTGCCAGCAGCCCAAAGGGCGACGAGCAGTACTTC. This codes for CASSPKGDEQYF.

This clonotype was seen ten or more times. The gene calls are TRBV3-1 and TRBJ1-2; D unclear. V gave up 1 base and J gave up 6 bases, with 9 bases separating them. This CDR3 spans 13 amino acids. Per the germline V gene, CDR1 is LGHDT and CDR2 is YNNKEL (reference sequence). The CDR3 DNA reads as TGTGCCAGCAGCCAAGGGGTTTTCGATGGCTACACCTTC. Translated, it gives CASSQGVFDGYTF.

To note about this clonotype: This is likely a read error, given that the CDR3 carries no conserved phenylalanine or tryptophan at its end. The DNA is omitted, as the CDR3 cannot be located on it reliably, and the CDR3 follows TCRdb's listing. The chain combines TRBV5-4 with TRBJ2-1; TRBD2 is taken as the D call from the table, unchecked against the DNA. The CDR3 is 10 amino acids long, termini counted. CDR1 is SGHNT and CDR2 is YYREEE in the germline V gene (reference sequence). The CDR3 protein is CASSLLGGAL.

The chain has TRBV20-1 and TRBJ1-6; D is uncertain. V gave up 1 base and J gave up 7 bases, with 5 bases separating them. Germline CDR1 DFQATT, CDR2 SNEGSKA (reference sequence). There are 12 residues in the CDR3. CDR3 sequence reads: CSARGWNSPLHF. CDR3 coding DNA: TGCAGTGCTAGAGGATGGAATTCACCCCTCCACTTT.

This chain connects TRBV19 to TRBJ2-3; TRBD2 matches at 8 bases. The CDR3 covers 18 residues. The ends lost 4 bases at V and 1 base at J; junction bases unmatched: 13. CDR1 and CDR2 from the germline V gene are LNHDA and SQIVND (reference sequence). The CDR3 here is CASSKWPLAGGRTDTQYF. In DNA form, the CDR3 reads TGTGCCAGTAGTAAGTGGCCCTTGGCGGGGGGCCGCACAGATACGCAGTATTTT.

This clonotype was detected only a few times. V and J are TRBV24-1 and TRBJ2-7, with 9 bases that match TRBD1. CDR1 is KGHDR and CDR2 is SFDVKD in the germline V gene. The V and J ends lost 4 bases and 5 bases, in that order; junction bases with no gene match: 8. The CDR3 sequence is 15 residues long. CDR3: CATSDPGTGPHEQYF. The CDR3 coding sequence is TGTGCCACCAGTGACCCCGGGACAGGGCCTCACGAGCAGTACTTC.

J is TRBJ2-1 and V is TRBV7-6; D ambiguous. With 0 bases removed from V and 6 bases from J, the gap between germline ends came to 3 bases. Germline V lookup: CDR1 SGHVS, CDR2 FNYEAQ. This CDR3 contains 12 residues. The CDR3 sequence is CASSLAANEQFF. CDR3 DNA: TGTGCCAGCAGCTTAGCGGCCAATGAGCAGTTCTTC.

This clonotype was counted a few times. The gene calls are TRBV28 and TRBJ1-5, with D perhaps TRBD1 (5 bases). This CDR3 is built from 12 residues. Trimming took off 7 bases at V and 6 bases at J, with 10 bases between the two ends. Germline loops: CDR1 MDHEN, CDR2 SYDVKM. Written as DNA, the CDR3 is TGTGCCAGCATGGGGGGGGGTCAGCCCCAGCATTTT. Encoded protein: CASMGGGQPQHF. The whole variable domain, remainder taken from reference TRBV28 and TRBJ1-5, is DVKVTQSSRYLVKRTGEKVFLECVQDMDHENMFWYRQDPGLGLRLIYFSYDVKMKEKGDIPEGYSVSREKKERFSLILESASTNQTSMYLCASMGGGQPQHFGDGTRLSIL.

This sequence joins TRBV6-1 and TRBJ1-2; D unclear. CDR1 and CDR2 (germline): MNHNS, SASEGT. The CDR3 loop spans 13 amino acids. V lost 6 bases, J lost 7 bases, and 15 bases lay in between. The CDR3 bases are TGTGCCAGCAGACTCGGACGGTTTTCTGGCTACACCTTC. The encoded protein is CASRLGRFSGYTF.

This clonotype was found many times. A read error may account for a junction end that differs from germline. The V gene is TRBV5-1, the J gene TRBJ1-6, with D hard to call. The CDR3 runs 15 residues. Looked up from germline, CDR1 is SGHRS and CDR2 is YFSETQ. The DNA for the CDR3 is TGCGCCAGCAGCCCTACTGGGGTGCTTGGATCACTCCTCCACTTT. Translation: CASSPTGVLGSLLHF.